This T cell receptor (beta chain) was obtained from a study of cytomegalovirus exposure and HLA in healthy donors. This CDR3 contains 16 residues. CDR1 SEHNR and CDR2 FQNEAQ come from the germline V gene (reference sequence). With V trimmed by 4 bases and J by 1 base, 7 bases remained unmatched. Study results and limitations: Altogether, some 170 TCR beta chains were recorded as cytomegalovirus-associated. In vitro testing confirmed a few CMV-associated chains as specific for CMV antigens. The dataset shows that most TCR sequences were rare, while some public TCRs occurred in many donors.

This clone was picked up one time. Its antigen is as yet unknown. Method: immunoSEQ multiplex PCR; TCRdb's copy keeps in-frame clones and lacks some. The data show roughly 130,000 clones, about nine tenths seen once. V usage is TRBV7-9 and J usage is TRBJ2-1; 7 bases line up with TRBD2. The source material was PBMCs. This receptor was identified in a man aged 30-40 years in good health and CMV-seronegative. Here the CDR3 reads CASSSTLAESYNEQFF. CDR3 bases: TGTGCCAGCAGCTCAACCCTAGCGGAATCCTACAATGAGCAGTTCTTC. The full variable domain, with the rest looked up from reference TRBV7-9 and TRBJ2-1, is DTGVSQNPRHKITKRGQNVTFRCDPISEHNRLYWYRQTLGQGPEFLTYFQNEAQLEKSRLLSDRFSAERPKGSFSTLEIQRTEQGDSAMYLCASSSTLAESYNEQFFGPGTRLTVL.